The 13 T cell receptor beta chains in this list originate from one sample, sequenced in a study of blood T cells in healthy people across ages. Sample-barcoded 5' priming and a J-beta primer mix drove a second PCR of about 7 to 12 cycles. Each CDR3 protein is one row after TCRdb ran MiXCR on the 5' RACE reads. The sample has roughly 550,000 distinct CDR3 sequences; approximately 25% are singletons. This sample also belongs to another study, concerning T cells of mothers and their children.

Sequenced sample: blood. Every receptor here comes from a boy aged 5 to 17 in good health.

This clonotype was detected ten times or more. This chain links TRBV7-2 with TRBJ2-1; perhaps TRBD2 as D (6 bases). Germline V gene lookup returns CDR1 SGHTA and CDR2 FQGNSA. Trimming took 2 bases from V and 15 from J, leaving 14 bases between them. This CDR3 contains 12 residues. CDR3 protein: CASSLTPGGPFF. For the CDR3, the DNA is TGTGCCAGCAGCTTAACGCCCGGGGGTCCGTTCTTC.

The J gene is TRBJ1-2, the V gene TRBV7-2; D unresolved. The CDR3 loop spans 17 amino acids. Trimming took 8 bases from V and 3 from J, leaving 25 bases between them. CDR1 is SGHTA, CDR2 FQGNSA, per germline. CDR3 region: CASSTPWWRAGDYGYTF. CDR3 coding DNA: TGTGCCAGCTCCACCCCGTGGTGGAGGGCCGGGGACTATGGCTACACCTTC.

The chain carries TRBV14 and TRBJ2-3; no firm D call. The CDR3 totals 16 residues. In germline, CDR1 is SGHDN, CDR2 FVKESK. Between the trimmed V and J ends, which lost 1 base and 1 base, there was a span of 12 bases. This chain's CDR3 is CASSQAKQIRTDTQYF. The CDR3 coding sequence is TGTGCCAGCAGCCAAGCTAAACAGATCCGCACAGATACGCAGTATTTT.

CDR3 protein: CSARDGHKNQPQHF. Here the CDR3 DNA reads TGCAGTGCTAGAGATGGACACAAAAATCAGCCCCAGCATTTT. The V gene is TRBV20-1, the J gene TRBJ1-5, with D perhaps TRBD1 (5 bases). V was trimmed by 0 bases and J by 4 bases, leaving 10 bases between them. CDR1 DFQATT and CDR2 SNEGSKA come from the germline V gene (reference sequence). The CDR3 has 14 residues.

Ten or more counts support this clonotype. CDR3 in amino acids: CASSLAGENIQYF. DNA for the CDR3: TGCGCCAGCAGCTTGGCCGGGGAAAACATTCAGTACTTC. The rearrangement uses TRBV5-1 and TRBJ2-4; possible D gene TRBD2, 5 bases. The germline gives CDR1 SGHRS, CDR2 YFSETQ. Trimming took 0 bases from V and 5 from J, leaving 6 bases between them. The CDR3 sequence is 13 residues long.

This clonotype was counted between two and nine times. The chain has TRBV7-9 and TRBJ1-4; D gene uncertain. The CDR3 contains 15 residues. Germline V gene sequence: CDR1 SEHNR, CDR2 FQNEAQ (reference sequence). Trimming left V 5 bases short and J 2 bases short, with 12 bases between. The CDR3 here is CASSTEGLTNEKLFF. The CDR3 DNA is TGTGCCAGCAGCACCGAGGGATTGACTAATGAAAAACTGTTTTTT.

This clonotype was detected a few times. The chain employs TRBV20-1 and TRBJ2-1; no clear D. Germline CDR1 and CDR2: DFQATT and SNEGSKA (reference sequence). V lost 5 bases, J lost 5 bases, and 10 bases lay in between. The CDR3 length is 12 residues. CDR3 protein: CSALGSHNEQFF. CDR3 bases: TGCAGTGCTCTGGGGTCTCACAATGAGCAGTTCTTC.

This clonotype was seen many times. The chain is built from TRBV28 and TRBJ1-5; 8 nucleotides match TRBD1. The CDR3 runs to 15 residues. The V gene end was trimmed by 6 bases and the J gene end by 5 bases; junction bases not matched to a gene: 9. From germline, CDR1 is MDHEN and CDR2 SYDVKM. CDR3 DNA sequence: TGTGCCAGCAGCGTCAGGGGGCAGAGGCATCAGCCCCAGCATTTT. Translation gives CASSVRGQRHQPQHF.

This chain uses TRBV2 with TRBJ2-5; D is unclear. V was clipped by 7 bases and J by 3 bases, with 9 bases between them. The V gene's germline CDR1 is SNHLY and CDR2 FYNNEI. CDR3 length: 12 amino acids. Written as DNA, the CDR3 is TGTGCCAGCATAGGGCGGAAAGAGACCCAGTACTTC. As protein: CASIGRKETQYF. Combining the CDR3 with reference TRBV2 and TRBJ2-5 gives the whole variable domain EPEVTQTPSHQVTQMGQEVILRCVPISNHLYFYWYRQILGQKVEFLVSFYNNEISEKSEIFDDQFSVERPDGSNFTLKIRSTKLEDSAMYFCASIGRKETQYFGPGTRLLVL.

The rearrangement uses TRBV7-2 and TRBJ2-5, with TRBD2 identical over 7 bases. TRBJ2-1 matches the DNA end more closely, so the J call is doubtful. This CDR3 spans 15 amino acids. CDR1 SGHTA and CDR2 FQGNSA come from the germline V gene. CDR3 DNA: TGTGCCAGCAGCGTAGGTTTTGCGGGGGACAATGAGCAGTTCTTC. Amino acids: CASSVGFAGDNEQFF.

The chain links TRBV20-1 to TRBJ2-5; D is possibly TRBD1 (6 bases). V was clipped by 2 bases and J by 4 bases, with 17 bases between them. Per germline, CDR1 DFQATT and CDR2 SNEGSKA (reference sequence). The CDR3 totals 15 residues. The CDR3 here is CSARSRDLGAETQYF. The DNA of the CDR3 is TGCAGTGCTAGATCGCGAGACCTGGGGGCAGAGACCCAGTACTTC.

The chain couples TRBV27 to TRBJ2-7, with 7 bases that match TRBD2. Looked up from germline, CDR1 is MNHEY and CDR2 is SMNVEV (reference sequence). The J segment lost 6 bases and the V segment lost 3 bases, leaving 14 bases of the junction unmatched. The CDR3 runs to 16 residues. The CDR3 DNA reads as TGTGCCAGCAGTTTCGGTTTGGCGGGAGCTTTTGGCGAGCAGTACTTC. It is translated as CASSFGLAGAFGEQYF.

The chain carries TRBV7-9 and TRBJ1-5; D is perhaps TRBD1 (6 bases). Germline loops: CDR1 SEHNR, CDR2 FQNEAQ (reference sequence). Trimming took 2 bases from V and 2 from J, leaving 19 bases between them. CDR3 length: 18 residues. CDR3 nucleotides: TGTGCCAGCAGCTTATACCTTAGGCAGGGGCAGCGCAATCAGCCCCAGCATTTT. Residues: CASSLYLRQGQRNQPQHF.